This note documents a single T cell receptor beta chain sequence. Its matching antigen is unknown. Germline assignment: CDR1 SGHTA and CDR2 FQGNSA. V lost 1 base, J lost 0 bases, and 12 bases lay in between. The CDR3 contains 16 residues. Clones were read by immunoSEQ multiplex PCR, and TCRdb kept only the in-frame ones, dropping some. The sample contains 240,000 or so clones, 75% to 90% of which appear only once. The data belong to a study of cytomegalovirus exposure and HLA in healthy donors. Whole-study context: Later analysis reported that the roughly 120 validation repertoires shared the platform of the 600 to 750 first-cohort repertoires.

Study-level findings and limits: Testing in vitro showed a few CMV-associated chains specific for CMV antigens. Most TCR sequences were uncommon, yet certain public TCRs appeared in many donors.

The receptor comes from a woman aged 25 to 45 in good health and CMV-seropositive. The sequenced material came from PBMCs. The rearrangement joins TRBV7-2 to TRBJ1-2; maybe TRBD1 (5 bases). This CDR3 reads CASSLGTLKANYGYTF. The CDR3 DNA sequence: TGTGCCAGCAGCTTAGGGACACTCAAAGCTAACTATGGCTACACCTTC.